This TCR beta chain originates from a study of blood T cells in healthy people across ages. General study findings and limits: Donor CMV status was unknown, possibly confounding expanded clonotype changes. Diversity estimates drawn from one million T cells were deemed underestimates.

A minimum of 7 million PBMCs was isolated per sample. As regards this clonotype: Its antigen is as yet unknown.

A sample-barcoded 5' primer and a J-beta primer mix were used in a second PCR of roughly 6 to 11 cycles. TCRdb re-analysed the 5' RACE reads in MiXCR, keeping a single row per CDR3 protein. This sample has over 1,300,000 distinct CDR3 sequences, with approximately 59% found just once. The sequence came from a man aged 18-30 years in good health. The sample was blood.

The CDR3 protein is CSVAVHGSVASGANVLTF. The CDR3 nucleotides read TGCAGCGTTGCGGTGCATGGGTCCGTTGCCTCTGGGGCCAACGTCCTGACTTTC. The J gene is TRBJ2-6, the V gene TRBV29-1; D unresolved. Trimming cost V 4 bases and J 0 bases, with 19 bases left between them. Germline assignment: CDR1 SQVTM and CDR2 ANQGSEA. This CDR3 is 18 amino acids long.